These T cell receptor beta chains were read from a single sample in a study of cytomegalovirus exposure and HLA in healthy donors. Only in-frame clones appear in the TCRdb table, and some are missing; sequencing was by immunoSEQ multiplex PCR. Of more than 70,000 clones listed, 77% are singletons. Material: PBMCs. The origin of the receptors is a man aged 50-60 years in good health and CMV-seropositive. Both conserved end residues are part of each CDR3.

V gene: TRBV15
CDR3 protein: CATSRDSAGNTIYF

V gene: TRBV7-9
CDR3 protein: CASSLEDWTAKYEQYF

V gene: TRBV19
CDR3 protein: CASSIDGTANTEAFF

V gene: TRBV11-2
CDR3 protein: CASSSPGTDTQYF

V gene: TRBV10-3
CDR3 protein: CAISERVGSGSGDEQFF

V gene: TRBV2
CDR3 protein: CASSESISGYEQFF

V gene: TRBV7-9
CDR3 protein: CASSYRGRDYGYTF

V gene: TRBV5-6
CDR3 protein: CASSTRDSWTNSPLHF

V gene: TRBV27
CDR3 protein: CASSSQVLMDEQYF

V gene: TRBV4-2
CDR3 protein: CASSPPLGQGRNSPLHF

V gene: TRBV27
CDR3 protein: CASSSSLAGVYEQYF

V gene: TRBV6-6
CDR3 protein: CASTPRAGQGYYGYTF

V gene: TRBV5-1
CDR3 protein: CASSLGTGQNQPQHF

V gene: TRBV11-2
CDR3 protein: CASSSTGAGTEAFF

V gene: TRBV19
CDR3 protein: CASRRHRRDRASYEQYF

V gene: TRBV6-5
CDR3 protein: CASSYGQNYGYTF

V gene: TRBV18
CDR3 protein: CASSARAGEYEQYF

V gene: TRBV2
CDR3 protein: CASRKGDRSRGEKLFF

V gene: TRBV16
CDR3 protein: CASSPRTSGRARDEQYF

V gene: TRBV21-1
CDR3 protein: CASREGQATDTQYF

V gene: TRBV18
CDR3 protein: CASSPRQGGDEKLFF

V gene: TRBV19
CDR3 protein: CASSTQVANNEQFF

V gene: TRBV11-2
CDR3 protein: CASSLGQTATGGQYF

V gene: TRBV27
CDR3 protein: CASNQRPGQDEAFF

V gene: TRBV7-6
CDR3 protein: CASSLGTSGRNERFF

V gene: TRBV9
CDR3 protein: CASSVESGASGNTIYF

V gene: TRBV5-4
CDR3 protein: CASSIGTGRKETQYF

V gene: TRBV5-1
CDR3 protein: CASSPGTSSLPGRYEQYF

V gene: TRBV4-1
CDR3 protein: CASSQGGRGRAGNIQYF

V gene: TRBV29-1
CDR3 protein: CSVGVTPRFGYTF

V gene: TRBV19
CDR3 protein: CASTEYSNQPQHF

V gene: TRBV6-6
CDR3 protein: CASRILGTAVRNEQFF

V gene: TRBV11-2
CDR3 protein: CASRGQSNEKLFF

V gene: TRBV19
CDR3 protein: CASSIGKGAGELFF

V gene: TRBV4-2
CDR3 protein: CASSQDYEARSNTEAFF

V gene: TRBV6-1
CDR3 protein: CASSGAGGKSRSTNEKLFF

V gene: TRBV7-2
CDR3 protein: CASSPQYSGGSPLHF

V gene: TRBV27
CDR3 protein: CAEYIGQASSYEQYF

V gene: TRBV18
CDR3 protein: CASSPTSFGTGSTGELFF

V gene: TRBV6-6
CDR3 protein: CASKRGAANTGELFF

V gene: TRBV28
CDR3 protein: CASSSPSTGLKDTQYF